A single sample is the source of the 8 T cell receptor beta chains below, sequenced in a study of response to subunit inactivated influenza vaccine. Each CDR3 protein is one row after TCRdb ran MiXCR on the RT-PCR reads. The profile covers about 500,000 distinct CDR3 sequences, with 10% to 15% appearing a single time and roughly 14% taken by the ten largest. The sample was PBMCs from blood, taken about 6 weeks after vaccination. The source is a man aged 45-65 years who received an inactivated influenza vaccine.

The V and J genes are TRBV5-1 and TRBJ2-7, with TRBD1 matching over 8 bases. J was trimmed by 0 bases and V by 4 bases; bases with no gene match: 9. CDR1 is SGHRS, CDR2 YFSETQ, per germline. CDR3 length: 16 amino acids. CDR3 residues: CASSRSPGQDSYEQYF. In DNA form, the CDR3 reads TGCGCCAGCAGCCGGAGCCCGGGACAGGACTCCTACGAGCAGTACTTC. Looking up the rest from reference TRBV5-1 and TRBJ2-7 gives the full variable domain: KAGVTQTPRYLIKTRGQQVTLSCSPISGHRSVSWYQQTPGQGLQFLFEYFSETQRNKGNFPGRFSGRQFSNSRSEMNVSTLELGDSALYLCASSRSPGQDSYEQYFGPGTRLTVT.

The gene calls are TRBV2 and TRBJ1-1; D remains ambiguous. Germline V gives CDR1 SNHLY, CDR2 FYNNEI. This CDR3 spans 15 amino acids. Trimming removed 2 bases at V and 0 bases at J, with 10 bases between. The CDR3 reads CASSEPAGLNTEAFF. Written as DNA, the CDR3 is TGTGCCAGCAGTGAACCGGCAGGTCTGAACACTGAAGCTTTCTTT.

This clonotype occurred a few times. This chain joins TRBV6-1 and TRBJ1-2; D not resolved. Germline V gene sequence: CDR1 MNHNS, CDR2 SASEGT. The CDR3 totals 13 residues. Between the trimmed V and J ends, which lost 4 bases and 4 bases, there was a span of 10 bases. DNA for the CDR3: TGTGCCAGCAGTGGTGGCAGTTTCTATGGCTACACCTTC. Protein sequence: CASSGGSFYGYTF.

CDR3 DNA sequence: TGCAGTGCTAGCCCTCTAGCGGGGGGCCCCTCCTACAATGAGCAGTTCTTC. Translated: CSASPLAGGPSYNEQFF. The chain carries TRBV20-1 and TRBJ2-1, with 11 nucleotides matching TRBD2. After removal of 3 bases from V and 0 bases from J, the junction contained 7 bases not matched to a gene. This CDR3 is built from 17 residues. Germline V CDR1 and CDR2: DFQATT, SNEGSKA (reference sequence).

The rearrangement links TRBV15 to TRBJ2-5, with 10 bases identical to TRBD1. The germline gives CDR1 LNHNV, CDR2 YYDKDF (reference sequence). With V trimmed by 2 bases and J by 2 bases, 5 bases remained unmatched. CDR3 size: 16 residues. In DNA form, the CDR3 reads TGTGCCACCAGCAGATCCGGACAGGGGGTACAAGAGACCCAGTACTTC. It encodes CATSRSGQGVQETQYF.

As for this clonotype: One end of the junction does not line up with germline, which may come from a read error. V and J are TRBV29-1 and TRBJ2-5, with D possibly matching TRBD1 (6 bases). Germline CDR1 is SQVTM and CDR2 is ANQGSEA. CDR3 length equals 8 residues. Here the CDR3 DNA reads TGCAGCGTTGAACAGGGGAACTTC. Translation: CSVEQGNF. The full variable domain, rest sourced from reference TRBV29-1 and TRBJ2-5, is SAVISQKPSRDICQRGTSLTIQCQVDSQVTMMFWYRQQPGQSLTLIATANQGSEATYESGFVIDKFPISRPNLTFSTLTVSNMSPEDSSIYLCSVEQGNFGPGTRLLVL.

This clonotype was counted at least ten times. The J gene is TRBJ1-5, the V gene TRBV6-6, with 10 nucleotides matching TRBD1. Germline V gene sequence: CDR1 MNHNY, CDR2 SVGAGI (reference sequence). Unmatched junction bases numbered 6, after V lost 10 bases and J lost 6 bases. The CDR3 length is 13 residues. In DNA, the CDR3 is TGTGCCATTGGGACAGGGGAACGTCAGCCCCAGCATTTT. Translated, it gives CAIGTGERQPQHF.

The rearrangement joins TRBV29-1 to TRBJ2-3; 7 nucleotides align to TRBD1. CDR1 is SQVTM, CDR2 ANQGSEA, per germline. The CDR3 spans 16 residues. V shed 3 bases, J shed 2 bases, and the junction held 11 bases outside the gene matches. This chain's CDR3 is CSVDQPPGQITDTQYF. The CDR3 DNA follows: TGCAGCGTTGATCAGCCCCCGGGACAGATCACAGATACGCAGTATTTT.